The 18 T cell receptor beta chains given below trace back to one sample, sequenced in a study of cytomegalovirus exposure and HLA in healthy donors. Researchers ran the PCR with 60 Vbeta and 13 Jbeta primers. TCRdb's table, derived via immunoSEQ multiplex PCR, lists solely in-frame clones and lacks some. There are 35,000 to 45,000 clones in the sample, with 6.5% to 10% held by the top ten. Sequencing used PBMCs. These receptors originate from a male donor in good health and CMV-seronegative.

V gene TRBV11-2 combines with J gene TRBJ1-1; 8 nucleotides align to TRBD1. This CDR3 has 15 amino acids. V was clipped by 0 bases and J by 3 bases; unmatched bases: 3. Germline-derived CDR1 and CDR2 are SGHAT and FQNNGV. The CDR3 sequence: CASSLDTGGDTEAFF. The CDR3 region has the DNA TGTGCCAGCAGCTTAGATACAGGGGGGGACACTGAAGCTTTCTTT.

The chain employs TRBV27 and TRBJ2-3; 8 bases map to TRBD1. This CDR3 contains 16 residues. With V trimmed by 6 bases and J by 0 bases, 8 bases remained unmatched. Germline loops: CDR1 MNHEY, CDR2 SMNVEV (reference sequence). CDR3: CASSYRTGISTDTQYF. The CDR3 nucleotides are TGTGCCAGCAGCTACAGGACAGGGATAAGCACAGATACGCAGTATTTT.

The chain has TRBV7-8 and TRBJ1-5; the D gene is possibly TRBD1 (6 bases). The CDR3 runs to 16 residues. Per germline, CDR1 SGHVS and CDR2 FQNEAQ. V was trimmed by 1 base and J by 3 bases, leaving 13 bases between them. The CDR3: CASSLGAQGSNQPQHF. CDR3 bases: TGTGCCAGCAGCTTAGGTGCGCAGGGGTCCAATCAGCCCCAGCATTTT.

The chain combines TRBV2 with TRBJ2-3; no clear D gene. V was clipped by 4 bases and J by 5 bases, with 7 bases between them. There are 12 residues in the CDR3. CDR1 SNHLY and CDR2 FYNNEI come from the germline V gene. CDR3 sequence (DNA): TGTGCCAGCAGTGGGCCTGTAGATACGCAGTATTTT. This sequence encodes CASSGPVDTQYF.

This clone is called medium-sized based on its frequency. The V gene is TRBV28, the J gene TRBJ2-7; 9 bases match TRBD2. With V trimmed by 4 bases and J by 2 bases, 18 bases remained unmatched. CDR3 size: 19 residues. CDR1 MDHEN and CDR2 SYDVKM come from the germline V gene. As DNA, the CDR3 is TGTGCCAGCAGTTCTGGGGCAGGGACTAGCATATCGCTGCCCTACGAGCAGTACTTC. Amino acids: CASSSGAGTSISLPYEQYF.

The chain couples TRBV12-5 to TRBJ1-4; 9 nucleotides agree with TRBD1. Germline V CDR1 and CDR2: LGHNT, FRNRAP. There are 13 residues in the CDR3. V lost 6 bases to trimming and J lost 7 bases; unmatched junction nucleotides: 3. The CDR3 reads CASGGQGSEKLFF. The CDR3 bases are TGTGCTAGTGGCGGACAGGGGAGTGAAAAACTGTTTTTT.

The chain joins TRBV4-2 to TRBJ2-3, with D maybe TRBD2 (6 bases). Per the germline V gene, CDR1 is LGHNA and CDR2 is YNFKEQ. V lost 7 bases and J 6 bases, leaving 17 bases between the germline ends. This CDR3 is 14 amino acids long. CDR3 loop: CASKGTGEWDTQYF. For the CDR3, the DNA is TGTGCCAGCAAAGGGACGGGAGAGTGGGATACGCAGTATTTT.

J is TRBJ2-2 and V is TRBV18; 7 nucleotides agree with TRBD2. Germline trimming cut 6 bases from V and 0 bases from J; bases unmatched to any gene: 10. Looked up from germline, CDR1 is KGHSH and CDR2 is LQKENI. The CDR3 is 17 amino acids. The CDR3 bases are TGTGCCAGCTCCCGAGGGAGGGCCTTAGCGAACACCGGGGAGCTGTTTTTT. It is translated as CASSRGRALANTGELFF.

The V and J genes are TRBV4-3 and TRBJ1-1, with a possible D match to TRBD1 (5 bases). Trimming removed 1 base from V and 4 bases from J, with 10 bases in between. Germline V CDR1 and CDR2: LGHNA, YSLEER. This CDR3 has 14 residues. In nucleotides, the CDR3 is TGCGCCAGCAGCCAAGGGGACTATGTCACTGAAGCTTTCTTT. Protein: CASSQGDYVTEAFF.

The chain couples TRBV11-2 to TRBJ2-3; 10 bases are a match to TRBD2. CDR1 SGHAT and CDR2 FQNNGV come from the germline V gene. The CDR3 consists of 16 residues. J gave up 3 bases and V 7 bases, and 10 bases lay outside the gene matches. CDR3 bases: TGTGCCAGCACCACCAGGGGTAGCGGGAGGACAGATACGCAGTATTTT. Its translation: CASTTRGSGRTDTQYF.

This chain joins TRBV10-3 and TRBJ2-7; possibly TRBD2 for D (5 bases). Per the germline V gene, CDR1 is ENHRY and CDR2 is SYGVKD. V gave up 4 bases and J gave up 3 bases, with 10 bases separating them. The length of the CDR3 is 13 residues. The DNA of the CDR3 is TGTGCCATCAGTGTTAGCGCGGGCTACGAGCAGTACTTC. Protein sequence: CAISVSAGYEQYF.

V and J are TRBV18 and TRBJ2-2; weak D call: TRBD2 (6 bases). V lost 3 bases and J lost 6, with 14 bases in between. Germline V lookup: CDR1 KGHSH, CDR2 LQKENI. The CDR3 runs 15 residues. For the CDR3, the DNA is TGTGCCAGCTCACCTTCGGGGGAAGGAGCCGGGGAGCTGTTTTTT. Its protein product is CASSPSGEGAGELFF.

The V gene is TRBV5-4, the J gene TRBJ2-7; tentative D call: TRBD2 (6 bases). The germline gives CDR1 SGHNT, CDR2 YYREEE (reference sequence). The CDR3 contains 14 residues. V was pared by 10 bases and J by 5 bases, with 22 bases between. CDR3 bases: TGTGCCTCCGGGCTTGCGGGACTCAGGAACGAGCAGTACTTC. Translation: CASGLAGLRNEQYF.

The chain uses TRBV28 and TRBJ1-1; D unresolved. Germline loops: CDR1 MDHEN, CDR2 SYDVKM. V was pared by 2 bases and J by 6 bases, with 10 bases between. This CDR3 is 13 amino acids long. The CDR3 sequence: CASSLPGVPEAFF. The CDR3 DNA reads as TGTGCCAGCAGTTTACCCGGGGTTCCTGAAGCTTTCTTT. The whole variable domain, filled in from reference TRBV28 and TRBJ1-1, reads DVKVTQSSRYLVKRTGEKVFLECVQDMDHENMFWYRQDPGLGLRLIYFSYDVKMKEKGDIPEGYSVSREKKERFSLILESASTNQTSMYLCASSLPGVPEAFFGQGTRLTVV.

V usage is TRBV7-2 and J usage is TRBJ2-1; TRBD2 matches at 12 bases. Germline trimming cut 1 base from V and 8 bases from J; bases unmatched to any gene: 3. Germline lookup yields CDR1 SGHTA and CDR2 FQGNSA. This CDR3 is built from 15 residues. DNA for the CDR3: TGTGCCAGCAGCTTAGGCCTAGCGGGAGGGGATGAGCAGTTCTTC. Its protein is CASSLGLAGGDEQFF.

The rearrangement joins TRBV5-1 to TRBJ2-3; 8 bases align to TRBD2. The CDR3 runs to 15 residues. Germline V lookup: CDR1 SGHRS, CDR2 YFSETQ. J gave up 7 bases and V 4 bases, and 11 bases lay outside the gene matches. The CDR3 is CASSPAGTRDHTQYF. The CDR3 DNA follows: TGCGCCAGCAGCCCGGCCGGGACTAGGGACCATACGCAGTATTTT.

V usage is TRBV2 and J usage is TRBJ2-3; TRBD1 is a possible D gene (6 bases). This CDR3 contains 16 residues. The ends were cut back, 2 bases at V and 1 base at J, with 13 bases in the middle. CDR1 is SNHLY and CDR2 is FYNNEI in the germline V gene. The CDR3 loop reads CASSEMPGVGTDTQYF. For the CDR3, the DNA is TGTGCCAGCAGTGAAATGCCAGGGGTGGGCACAGATACGCAGTATTTT.

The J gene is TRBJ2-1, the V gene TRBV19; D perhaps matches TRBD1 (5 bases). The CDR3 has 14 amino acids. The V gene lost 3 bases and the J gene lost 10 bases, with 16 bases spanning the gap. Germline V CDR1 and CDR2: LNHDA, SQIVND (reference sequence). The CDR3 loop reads CASSISREGLEQFF. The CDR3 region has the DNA TGTGCCAGTAGTATCTCCAGGGAAGGGCTCGAGCAGTTCTTC.